This T cell receptor beta chain appears in the sequencing data of a study of PD-1 blockade in mismatch repair-deficient tumors. Overall study context: Patients had approximately 12 mismatch repair-deficient cancer types and were previously treated and progressing.

A remark on this clone: As yet, its antigen is unknown. Relative to the germline gene, one junction end is altered; a read error may explain this.

Germline-derived CDR1 and CDR2 are SSHAT and FNYEAQ (reference sequence). There are 15 residues in the CDR3. Time point described: approximately 10-day in vitro stimulation with candidate neoantigen peptide 4. PCR or immunohistochemistry showed mismatch repair deficiency in every enrolled patient. A roughly ten-day in vitro culture was run per each of about seven reactive peptides. Clones were sequenced by immunoSEQ multiplex PCR, and TCRdb holds only the in-frame ones, with some missing. The table lists 14,000 or so clones, approximately 80% of them singletons. Sample: cells cultured in vitro, taken from a patient treated with pembrolizumab. The receptor was derived from an adult with mismatch repair-deficient cancer. This sequence joins TRBV7-7 and TRBJ1-1; D not certain. CDR3 DNA: TGTGCTAGCAGCCCCCTTTTGGGTCTGAACACTGAAGCTTTCTTT. This sequence encodes CASSPLLGLNTEAFF. The whole variable domain, remainder taken from reference TRBV7-7 and TRBJ1-1, is GAGVSQSPRYKVTKRGQDVTLRCDPISSHATLYWYQQALGQGPEFLTYFNYEAQPDKSGLPSDRFSAERPEGSISTLTIQRTEQRDSAMYRCASSPLLGLNTEAFFGQGTRLTVV.